These 6 T cell receptor beta chains originate from one sample sequenced in a study of blood T cells in healthy people across ages. The second PCR ran about 6 to 11 cycles with a sample-barcoded 5' primer and J-beta primers. TCRdb reprocessed the 5' RACE reads via MiXCR and lists one record per CDR3 protein. The sample includes about 780,000 distinct CDR3 sequences, less than 60% of them seen just once. Sequencing input: blood. Source of these receptors: an elderly man in good health.

V gene TRBV4-3 combines with J gene TRBJ2-2; D remains unclear. Germline-derived CDR1 and CDR2 are LGHNA and YSLEER. CDR3 length equals 14 residues. Deletions cut 2 bases from V and 5 bases from J, with 9 bases between. The CDR3 reads CASSQNNPTGELFF. CDR3 coding DNA: TGCGCCAGCAGCCAAAATAACCCGACCGGGGAGCTGTTTTTT.

The chain employs TRBV18 and TRBJ2-5; maybe TRBD1 (6 bases). Near its end, the DNA agrees better with TRBJ2-7, so the J call may be wrong. The CDR3 is 13 residues long. CDR1 and CDR2 from the germline V gene are KGHSH and LQKENI. In DNA, the CDR3 is TGTGCCAGCTCACCATCAGGGGTCCACGAGCAGTACTTC. Protein product: CASSPSGVHEQYF.

In DNA form, the CDR3 reads TGTGCCACCGCTCCGGGACTAGCGGGAGGGAGGAGGTCCTACAATGAGCAGTTCTTC. This gives the protein CATAPGLAGGRRSYNEQFF. This sequence joins TRBV21-1 and TRBJ2-1; no DNA check was done on the table's D call, TRBD2. TRBV21-1 is reported as a pseudogene. This CDR3 is built from 19 residues.

This clonotype showed up just a few times. The V gene is TRBV20-1, the J gene TRBJ1-5; 7 bases are a match to TRBD1. The germline V gene encodes CDR1 DFQATT and CDR2 SNEGSKA (reference sequence). The V segment lost 4 bases and the J segment 5 bases; nucleotides outside the gene matches: 5. This CDR3 contains 13 residues. This CDR3 is CSANRDRDQPQHF. As DNA, the CDR3 is TGCAGTGCTAACCGGGACAGAGATCAGCCCCAGCATTTT.

The genes are TRBV5-1 and TRBJ1-2; maybe TRBD1 (6 bases). The CDR3 contains 14 residues. The V end lost 4 bases, the J end lost 6 bases, and 16 bases lay between the germline ends. Germline lookup yields CDR1 SGHRS and CDR2 YFSETQ. DNA of the CDR3: TGCGCCAGCAGCCCCGGGGGGGCCGGTGATGGCTACACCTTC. It is translated as CASSPGGAGDGYTF.

The V gene is TRBV11-3, the J gene TRBJ2-2; D may be TRBD1 (5 bases). The CDR3 runs 14 residues. CDR1 SGHNT and CDR2 YENEEA come from the germline V gene. V dropped 8 bases and J dropped 5 bases, with 15 bases sitting between them. The CDR3 region has the DNA TGTGCCAGCGGACCCCAGGGAAGGACCGGGGAGCTGTTTTTT. This gives the protein CASGPQGRTGELFF.